Below, 31 T cell receptor beta chains from the same sample are listed, as sequenced in a study of cytomegalovirus exposure and HLA in healthy donors. With 60 Vbeta and 13 Jbeta primers, the PCR was carried out. Method: immunoSEQ multiplex PCR; TCRdb's copy keeps in-frame clones and lacks some. The sample yields about 130,000 clones, around four fifths seen once. Sequences were obtained from PBMCs. The source of these receptors is a man between 25 and 39 years old in good health and CMV-seropositive.

The rearrangement links TRBV6-1 to TRBJ1-2; a weak D match, TRBD1 (6 bases). Germline CDR1 is MNHNS and CDR2 is SASEGT. The ends were cut back, 8 bases at V and 0 bases at J, with 13 bases in the middle. The CDR3 extends over 14 amino acids. The CDR3 nucleotides are TGTGCCAGCGGGGGGGGCAGCACTAACTATGGCTACACCTTC. This gives the protein CASGGGSTNYGYTF.

V is TRBV7-8 and J is TRBJ2-1, with D tentatively TRBD2 (7 bases). CDR1 SGHVS and CDR2 FQNEAQ come from the germline V gene. With 7 bases removed from V and 4 bases from J, the gap between germline ends came to 17 bases. The CDR3 covers 15 residues. The CDR3 sequence: CASKSRGAGYNEQFF. CDR3 DNA: TGTGCCAGCAAGTCCCGGGGGGCAGGGTACAATGAGCAGTTCTTC.

CDR3 in amino acids: CASSFGTAFNEKLFF. CDR3 in DNA: TGCGCCAGCAGCTTTGGGACAGCTTTTAATGAAAAACTGTTTTTT. The chain joins TRBV5-1 to TRBJ1-4, with 7 bases that match TRBD1. The CDR3 sequence is 15 residues long. J was trimmed by 4 bases and V by 2 bases; bases with no gene match: 5. Germline V lookup: CDR1 SGHRS, CDR2 YFSETQ.

The V call is TRBV2, the J call TRBJ1-3; unclear D gene. The CDR3 has 11 residues. Germline-derived CDR1 and CDR2 are SNHLY and FYNNEI. CDR3 in amino acids: CATTRQNTIYF. The CDR3 region has the DNA TGTGCTACTACACGTCAAAACACCATATATTTT.

CDR3 amino acids: CASSWFSPPNQPQHF. CDR3 nucleotide sequence: TGTGCCAGCAGTTGGTTTAGTCCTCCAAATCAGCCCCAGCATTTT. The chain joins TRBV6-6 to TRBJ1-5; D remains ambiguous. Germline V gene data show CDR1 as MNHNY and CDR2 as SVGAGI (reference sequence). The CDR3 has 15 amino acids. V gave up 4 bases and J gave up 4 bases, with 14 bases separating them.

This clone is a singleton in its sample. This chain links TRBV9 with TRBJ2-3; D gene uncertain. This CDR3 spans 12 amino acids. Germline assignment: CDR1 SGDLS and CDR2 YYNGEE. V was pared by 9 bases and J by 0 bases, with 8 bases between. Written as DNA, the CDR3 is TGTGCCAAACACCCTAGCACAGATACGCAGTATTTT. Translated: CAKHPSTDTQYF.

This clone was found a few times. Here the CDR3 reads CASSEQLHTQYF. The CDR3 coding sequence is TGCGCCAGCAGTGAGCAACTACATACGCAGTATTTT. The rearrangement uses TRBV10-1 and TRBJ2-3; D not resolved. V gave up 2 bases and J gave up 7 bases, with 7 bases separating them. This CDR3 region has 12 residues. CDR1 WNHNN and CDR2 SYGVQD come from the germline V gene (reference sequence).

This chain uses TRBV2 with TRBJ2-3; the match to TRBD2 covers 11 bases. Germline trimming cut 5 bases from V and 6 bases from J; bases unmatched to any gene: 4. Germline CDR1 and CDR2: SNHLY and FYNNEI. This CDR3 has 14 amino acids. CDR3 DNA sequence: TGTGCCAGCAGTTTAGCGGGAGGGCCGGATACGCAGTATTTT. Translated, it gives CASSLAGGPDTQYF.

This clone was detected a few times. The V and J genes are TRBV7-2 and TRBJ2-2, with TRBD1 as a possible D gene (6 bases). CDR3 size: 15 residues. In germline, CDR1 is SGHTA, CDR2 FQGNSA. Trimming took 2 bases from V and 2 from J, leaving 9 bases between them. The CDR3 sequence: CASSLSRGNTGELFF. CDR3 in DNA: TGTGCCAGCAGCTTAAGCAGGGGAAACACCGGGGAGCTGTTTTTT. Full variable domain (missing parts from reference TRBV7-2 and TRBJ2-2): GAGVSQSPSNKVTEKGKDVELRCDPISGHTALYWYRQSLGQGLEFLIYFQGNSAPDKSGLPSDRFSAERTGGSVSTLTIQRTQQEDSAVYLCASSLSRGNTGELFFGEGSRLTVL.

J is TRBJ2-5 and V is TRBV5-1; TRBD2 aligns across 9 bases. The end of the DNA is better explained by TRBJ2-7, so the J call may be wrong. Germline V gives CDR1 SGHRS, CDR2 YFSETQ. This CDR3 region has 13 residues. Written as DNA, the CDR3 is TGCGCCAGCAGCGGCGGGGGGGGCTACGAGCAGTACTTC. Translating it yields CASSGGGGYEQYF.

The chain uses TRBV2 and TRBJ2-2, with 9 bases fitting TRBD1. The junction had 5 bases not matched to a gene; V was cut back by 7 bases and J by 5 bases. CDR3 size: 14 residues. CDR1 is SNHLY and CDR2 is FYNNEI in the germline V gene. The CDR3, as DNA: TGTGCCAGCACTGGACAGGGGAGGACCGGGGAGCTGTTTTTT. Residues: CASTGQGRTGELFF.

The rearrangement links TRBV6-5 to TRBJ1-2, with 7 nucleotides matching TRBD1. The V and J ends lost 5 bases and 7 bases, in that order; junction bases with no gene match: 13. Germline CDR1 reads MNHEY; CDR2 reads SVGAGI. The CDR3 has 15 residues. DNA of the CDR3: TGTGCCAGCAGTGCCCCGGGAAGGGGGCTGGTTGGCTACACCTTC. Amino acid sequence: CASSAPGRGLVGYTF.

CDR3 amino acids: CASSLVRGFREQYF. The CDR3 DNA reads TGTGCCAGCAGCTTAGTCAGGGGCTTTCGGGAGCAGTACTTC. This chain links TRBV11-2 with TRBJ2-7; D perhaps matches TRBD1 (6 bases). CDR3 length equals 14 residues. Deletions cut 1 base from V and 7 bases from J, with 14 bases between. Per the germline V gene, CDR1 is SGHAT and CDR2 is FQNNGV.

By share of the sample, this clone is medium-sized (0.01 to 0.1%). The rearrangement links TRBV9 to TRBJ2-1, with TRBD2 as a possible D gene (6 bases). V was cut by 0 bases and J by 7 bases, with 14 bases left in between. This CDR3 is built from 15 residues. Germline V gene sequence: CDR1 SGDLS, CDR2 YYNGEE. CDR3 sequence (DNA): TGTGCCAGCAGCGTAGGGGGGGTTTCTGCAAATGAGCAGTTCTTC. Translating it yields CASSVGGVSANEQFF.

The gene calls are TRBV7-2 and TRBJ2-5, with D possibly matching TRBD1 (5 bases). This CDR3 is built from 15 residues. V was pared by 1 base and J by 6 bases, with 15 bases between. Germline lookup yields CDR1 SGHTA and CDR2 FQGNSA. The chain's CDR3 is CASSLGWVGVQTQYF. Here the CDR3 DNA reads TGTGCCAGCAGCTTAGGATGGGTAGGGGTACAGACCCAGTACTTC.

The V gene is TRBV10-3, the J gene TRBJ2-7; 8 nucleotides match TRBD1. Germline CDR1 reads ENHRY; CDR2 reads SYGVKD. V lost 7 bases and J lost 1; bases outside the gene matches: 6. The CDR3 is 14 amino acids. CDR3 in DNA: TGTGCCATCACCGGGACAGGATTTTCCTACGAGCAGTACTTC. It yields the protein CAITGTGFSYEQYF.

The chain recombines TRBV19 with TRBJ2-7, with TRBD2 as a possible D gene (5 bases). This CDR3 is built from 13 residues. With 6 bases removed from V and 0 bases from J, the gap between germline ends came to 9 bases. Germline V lookup: CDR1 LNHDA, CDR2 SQIVND (reference sequence). The CDR3 loop reads CASRAGPSYEQYF. For the CDR3, the DNA is TGTGCCAGTAGGGCGGGCCCCTCCTACGAGCAGTACTTC.

The chain links TRBV7-2 to TRBJ1-2; D may be TRBD1 (5 bases). The CDR3 runs to 17 residues. V was shortened by 0 bases and J by 0 bases, with 14 bases between the two germline ends. Germline CDR1 and CDR2: SGHTA and FQGNSA. The CDR3 DNA reads TGTGCCAGCAGCTTAGCGGGAGGGGCCCTAGCTAACTATGGCTACACCTTC. Its protein is CASSLAGGALANYGYTF.

The rearrangement links TRBV7-9 to TRBJ2-3; D might be TRBD1 (6 bases). Germline loops: CDR1 SEHNR, CDR2 FQNEAQ (reference sequence). The CDR3 is made up of 14 amino acids. With 6 bases removed from V and 8 bases from J, the gap between germline ends came to 18 bases. In DNA, the CDR3 is TGTGCCAGCAGTCCAAATCCTACAGGGCTTACGCAGTATTTT. Protein: CASSPNPTGLTQYF.

The V gene is TRBV6-1, the J gene TRBJ2-2, with D unresolved. The V end lost 8 bases, the J end lost 7 bases, and 8 bases lay between the germline ends. CDR1 is MNHNS, CDR2 SASEGT, per germline. CDR3 length: 11 residues. This chain's CDR3 is CASGLGGELFF. The CDR3 coding sequence is TGTGCCAGCGGGCTGGGCGGGGAGCTGTTTTTT.

The chain is built from TRBV7-3 and TRBJ1-2, with D tentatively TRBD1 (6 bases). This CDR3 has 16 residues. V gave up 5 bases and J gave up 4 bases, with 20 bases separating them. Germline values: CDR1 SGHTA, CDR2 FQGTGA. This CDR3 reads CASSPTGGETGYGYTF. Written as DNA, the CDR3 is TGTGCCAGCAGCCCCACTGGGGGAGAGACAGGCTATGGCTACACCTTC.

V usage is TRBV27 and J usage is TRBJ1-2, with 8 bases matching TRBD1. The junction had 2 bases not matched to a gene; V was cut back by 9 bases and J by 5 bases. This CDR3 is 11 amino acids long. Germline V gene data show CDR1 as MNHEY and CDR2 as SMNVEV (reference sequence). The CDR3 loop is CASRTGYGYTF. CDR3 nucleotide sequence: TGTGCCAGTCGGACAGGGTATGGCTACACCTTC.

The chain couples TRBV7-9 to TRBJ2-2; 7 nucleotides align to TRBD2. Germline CDR1 and CDR2: SEHNR and FQNEAQ (reference sequence). The CDR3 spans 15 residues. Trimming took 0 bases from V and 3 from J; bases not matched to a gene: 1. CDR3 sequence reads: CASSLARGDTGELFF. CDR3 bases: TGTGCCAGCAGCTTAGCCCGGGGGGACACCGGGGAGCTGTTTTTT. The variable domain in full, completed from reference TRBV7-9 and TRBJ2-2, reads DTGVSQNPRHKITKRGQNVTFRCDPISEHNRLYWYRQTLGQGPEFLTYFQNEAQLEKSRLLSDRFSAERPKGSFSTLEIQRTEQGDSAMYLCASSLARGDTGELFFGEGSRLTVL.

This clone has only a few counts. The V call is TRBV7-9, the J call TRBJ1-2; 8 bases match TRBD1. The CDR3 consists of 13 residues. The germline V gene encodes CDR1 SEHNR and CDR2 FQNEAQ (reference sequence). V lost 5 bases to trimming and J lost 8 bases; unmatched junction nucleotides: 7. Written as DNA, the CDR3 is TGTGCCAGCAGCCCAGGGGGCCTACAGGGCTACACCTTC. Residues: CASSPGGLQGYTF.

On this clone: At one boundary the junction diverges from the germline segment, which might be a read error. The chain is built from TRBV7-8 and TRBJ2-1; TRBD2 is a possible D gene (6 bases). The CDR3 has 14 residues. Germline V lookup: CDR1 SGHVS, CDR2 FQNEAQ. The CDR3 DNA reads as TGTGCCAGCAGCCTAGCGAGGTCCTACAATGAGCAGTTCTTC. This gives the protein CASSLARSYNEQFF.

This clone has more than one count but fewer than ten. The CDR3 DNA reads TGTGCCAGCAGCTTCTGGGGCGGTTTGCGGGAGGGCCTCGAGACCCAGTACTTC. Translated, it gives CASSFWGGLREGLETQYF. This sequence joins TRBV11-3 and TRBJ2-5; 9 nucleotides line up with TRBD2. V shed 3 bases and J 5 bases; nucleotides not matched to a gene: 16. The CDR3 is 18 residues long. The germline gives CDR1 SGHNT, CDR2 YENEEA.

The chain recombines TRBV27 with TRBJ2-7; 9 bases line up with TRBD1. The CDR3 length is 14 residues. Trimming took 5 bases from V and 3 from J; bases not matched to a gene: 5. CDR1 and CDR2 from the germline V gene are MNHEY and SMNVEV (reference sequence). The CDR3 DNA sequence: TGTGCCAGCAGTCAGGGACAGGGAGACTACGAGCAGTACTTC. Its protein product is CASSQGQGDYEQYF.

The V call is TRBV4-2, the J call TRBJ2-3, with D perhaps TRBD1 (6 bases). The V gene lost 0 bases and the J gene lost 6 bases, with 16 bases spanning the gap. Germline V gene lookup returns CDR1 LGHNA and CDR2 YNFKEQ. The CDR3 runs to 16 residues. The CDR3: CASSQELAGQGDTQYF. CDR3 sequence (DNA): TGTGCCAGCAGCCAAGAGCTGGCGGGCCAGGGGGATACGCAGTATTTT.

The chain uses TRBV2 and TRBJ2-1, with 9 bases matching TRBD2. Germline values: CDR1 SNHLY, CDR2 FYNNEI. This CDR3 has 16 residues. Germline trimming cut 1 base from V and 14 bases from J; bases unmatched to any gene: 15. CDR3 DNA: TGTGCCAGCAGTGAAGGGTTTCGTAAGCGGGGGGAGAAAAAGTTCTTC. Encoded protein: CASSEGFRKRGEKKFF.

The genes are TRBV5-1 and TRBJ2-1; TRBD2 aligns across 8 bases. This CDR3 is built from 13 residues. CDR1 SGHRS and CDR2 YFSETQ come from the germline V gene. V dropped 0 bases and J dropped 13; count of bases not matched to a gene: 6. The DNA of the CDR3 is TGCGCCAGCAGCTTGGGGAGTAGCGGGAACCAGTTCTTC. This codes for CASSLGSSGNQFF.

The chain uses TRBV19 and TRBJ2-7, with TRBD2 identical over 8 bases. The germline gives CDR1 LNHDA, CDR2 SQIVND (reference sequence). This CDR3 region has 16 residues. The V segment lost 0 bases and the J segment 2 bases; nucleotides outside the gene matches: 6. CDR3 region: CASSIEKAGDPYEQYF. Here the CDR3 DNA reads TGTGCCAGTAGTATAGAAAAAGCGGGAGACCCCTACGAGCAGTACTTC.